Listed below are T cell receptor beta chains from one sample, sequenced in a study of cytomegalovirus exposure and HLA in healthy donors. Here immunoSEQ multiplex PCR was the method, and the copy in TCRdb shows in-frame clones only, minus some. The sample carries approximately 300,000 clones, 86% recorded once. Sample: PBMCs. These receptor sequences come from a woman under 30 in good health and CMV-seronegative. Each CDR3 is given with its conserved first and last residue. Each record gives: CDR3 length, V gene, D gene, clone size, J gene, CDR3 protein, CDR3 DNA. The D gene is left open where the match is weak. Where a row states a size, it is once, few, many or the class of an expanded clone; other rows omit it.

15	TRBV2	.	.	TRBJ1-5	CASSVQGVGNQPQHF	TGTGCCAGCAGTGTACAGGGAGTAGGCAATCAGCCCCAGCATTTT
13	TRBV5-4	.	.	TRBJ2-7	CASSSSGSYEQYF	TGTGCCAGCAGCTCATCGGGTTCCTACGAGCAGTACTTC
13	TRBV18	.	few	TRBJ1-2	CASSPGTNYGYTF	TGTGCCAGCTCACCGGGGACAAACTATGGCTACACCTTC
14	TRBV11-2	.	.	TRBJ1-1	CASSSDLGGTEAFF	TGTGCCAGCAGCTCCGATCTCGGGGGCACTGAAGCTTTCTTT
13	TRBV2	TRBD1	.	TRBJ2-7	CASSWTGAYEQYF	TGTGCCAGCAGTTGGACAGGGGCCTACGAGCAGTACTTC
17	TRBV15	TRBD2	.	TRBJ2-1	CATSRGLAGLPNNEQFF	TGTGCCACCAGCAGAGGACTAGCGGGCTTACCAAACAATGAGCAGTTCTTC
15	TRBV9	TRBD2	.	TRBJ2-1	CASSDTSGSYNEQFF	TGTGCCAGCAGCGACACTAGCGGTTCCTACAATGAGCAGTTCTTC
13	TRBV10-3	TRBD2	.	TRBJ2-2	CAIKPSGAGELFF	TGTGCCATCAAGCCTAGCGGAGCCGGGGAGCTGTTTTTT
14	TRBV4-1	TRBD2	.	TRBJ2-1	CASSPQRERNEQFF	TGCGCCAGCAGCCCCCAGCGGGAGAGGAATGAGCAGTTCTTC
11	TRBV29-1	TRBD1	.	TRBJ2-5	CSHRGLETQYF	TGCAGTCACAGGGGGCTAGAGACCCAGTACTTC
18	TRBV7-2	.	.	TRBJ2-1	CASRGDRGAGVRGNEQFF	TGTGCCAGCAGGGGTGACAGGGGCGCGGGAGTGAGGGGCAATGAGCAGTTCTTC
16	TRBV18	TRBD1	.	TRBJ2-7	CASSPPMGQGDYEQYF	TGTGCCAGCTCACCACCGATGGGACAGGGCGACTACGAGCAGTACTTC